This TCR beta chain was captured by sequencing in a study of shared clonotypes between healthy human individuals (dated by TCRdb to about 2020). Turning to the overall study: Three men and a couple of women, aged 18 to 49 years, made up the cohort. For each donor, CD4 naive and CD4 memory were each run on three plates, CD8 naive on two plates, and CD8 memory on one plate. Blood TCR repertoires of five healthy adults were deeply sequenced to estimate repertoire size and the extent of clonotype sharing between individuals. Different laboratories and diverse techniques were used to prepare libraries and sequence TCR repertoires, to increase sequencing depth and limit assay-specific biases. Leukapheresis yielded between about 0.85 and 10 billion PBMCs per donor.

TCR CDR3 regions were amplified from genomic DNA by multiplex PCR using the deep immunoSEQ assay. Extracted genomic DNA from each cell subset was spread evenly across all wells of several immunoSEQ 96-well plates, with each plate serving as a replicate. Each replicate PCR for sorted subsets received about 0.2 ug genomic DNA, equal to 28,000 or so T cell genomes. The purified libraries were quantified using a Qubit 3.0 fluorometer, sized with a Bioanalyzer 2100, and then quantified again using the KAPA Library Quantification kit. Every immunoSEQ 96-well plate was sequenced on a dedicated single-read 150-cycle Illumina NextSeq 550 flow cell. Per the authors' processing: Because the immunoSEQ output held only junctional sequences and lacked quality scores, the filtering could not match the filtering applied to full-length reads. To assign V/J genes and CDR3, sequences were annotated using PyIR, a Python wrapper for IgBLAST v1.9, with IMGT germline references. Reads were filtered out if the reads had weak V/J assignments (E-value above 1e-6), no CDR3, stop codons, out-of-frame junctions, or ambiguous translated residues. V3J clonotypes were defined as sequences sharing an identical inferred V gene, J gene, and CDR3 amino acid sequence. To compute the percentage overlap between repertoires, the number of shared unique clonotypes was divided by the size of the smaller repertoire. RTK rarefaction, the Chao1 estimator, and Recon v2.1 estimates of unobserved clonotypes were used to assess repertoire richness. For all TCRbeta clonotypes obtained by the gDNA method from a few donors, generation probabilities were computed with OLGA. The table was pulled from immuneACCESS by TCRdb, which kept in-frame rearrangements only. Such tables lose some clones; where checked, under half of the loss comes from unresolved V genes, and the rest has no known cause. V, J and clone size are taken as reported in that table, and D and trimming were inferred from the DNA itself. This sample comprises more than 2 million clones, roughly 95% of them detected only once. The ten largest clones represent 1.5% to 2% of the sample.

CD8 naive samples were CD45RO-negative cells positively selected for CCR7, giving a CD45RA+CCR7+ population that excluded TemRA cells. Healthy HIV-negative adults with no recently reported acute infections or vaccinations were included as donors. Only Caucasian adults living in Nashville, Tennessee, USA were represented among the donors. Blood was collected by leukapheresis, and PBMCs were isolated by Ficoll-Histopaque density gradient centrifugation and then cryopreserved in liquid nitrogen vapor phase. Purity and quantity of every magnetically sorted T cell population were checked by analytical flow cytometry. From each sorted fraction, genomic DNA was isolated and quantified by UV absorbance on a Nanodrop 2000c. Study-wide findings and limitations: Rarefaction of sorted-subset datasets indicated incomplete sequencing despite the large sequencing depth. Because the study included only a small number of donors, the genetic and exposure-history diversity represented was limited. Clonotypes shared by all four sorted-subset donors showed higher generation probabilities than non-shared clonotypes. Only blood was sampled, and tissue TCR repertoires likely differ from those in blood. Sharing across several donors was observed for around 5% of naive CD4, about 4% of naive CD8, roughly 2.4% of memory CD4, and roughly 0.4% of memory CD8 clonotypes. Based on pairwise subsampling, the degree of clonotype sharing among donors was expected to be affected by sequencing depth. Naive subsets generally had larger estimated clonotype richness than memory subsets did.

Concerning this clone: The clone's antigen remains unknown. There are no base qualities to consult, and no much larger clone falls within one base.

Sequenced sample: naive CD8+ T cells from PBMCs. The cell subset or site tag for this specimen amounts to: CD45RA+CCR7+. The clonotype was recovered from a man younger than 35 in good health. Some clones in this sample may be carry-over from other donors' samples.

The CDR3 in this case is CSVGSPYEQFF. The DNA sequence follows: TGCAGCGTCGGGTCTCCATATGAGCAGTTCTTC. The chain uses TRBV29-1 and TRBJ2-1; the D gene is unclear. V and J lose 6 bases and 8 bases, and a span of 11 bases separates them. CDR1 and CDR2 are read off the germline V gene as SQVTM and ANQGSEA. From the cysteine up to the phenylalanine, the CDR3 has a length of 11 residues. The only DNA kept is the CDR3, 33 bases in frame from the first base.